This TCR beta chain was found in a study of blood T cell repertoires in COVID-19. The CDR3 has 15 amino acids. Germline values: CDR1 MNHEY, CDR2 SVGEGT. The V gene end was trimmed by 2 bases and the J gene end by 3 bases; junction bases not matched to a gene: 7. The method was immunoSEQ multiplex PCR; TCRdb's version includes in-frame clones alone and lacks a portion of them. The table lists 35,000 to 45,000 clones, more than 70% of them singletons, with 2% to 2.5% in the top ten. The sequenced material came from peripheral blood. The chain recombines TRBV6-2 or TRBV6-3 with TRBJ2-7, with 7 nucleotides matching TRBD1. The source of this sequence is a human donor in a cohort sampled during active COVID-19. CDR3 protein: CASSYGEDRVYEQYF. The CDR3 bases are TGTGCCAGCAGTTACGGAGAAGACAGGGTCTACGAGCAGTACTTC.